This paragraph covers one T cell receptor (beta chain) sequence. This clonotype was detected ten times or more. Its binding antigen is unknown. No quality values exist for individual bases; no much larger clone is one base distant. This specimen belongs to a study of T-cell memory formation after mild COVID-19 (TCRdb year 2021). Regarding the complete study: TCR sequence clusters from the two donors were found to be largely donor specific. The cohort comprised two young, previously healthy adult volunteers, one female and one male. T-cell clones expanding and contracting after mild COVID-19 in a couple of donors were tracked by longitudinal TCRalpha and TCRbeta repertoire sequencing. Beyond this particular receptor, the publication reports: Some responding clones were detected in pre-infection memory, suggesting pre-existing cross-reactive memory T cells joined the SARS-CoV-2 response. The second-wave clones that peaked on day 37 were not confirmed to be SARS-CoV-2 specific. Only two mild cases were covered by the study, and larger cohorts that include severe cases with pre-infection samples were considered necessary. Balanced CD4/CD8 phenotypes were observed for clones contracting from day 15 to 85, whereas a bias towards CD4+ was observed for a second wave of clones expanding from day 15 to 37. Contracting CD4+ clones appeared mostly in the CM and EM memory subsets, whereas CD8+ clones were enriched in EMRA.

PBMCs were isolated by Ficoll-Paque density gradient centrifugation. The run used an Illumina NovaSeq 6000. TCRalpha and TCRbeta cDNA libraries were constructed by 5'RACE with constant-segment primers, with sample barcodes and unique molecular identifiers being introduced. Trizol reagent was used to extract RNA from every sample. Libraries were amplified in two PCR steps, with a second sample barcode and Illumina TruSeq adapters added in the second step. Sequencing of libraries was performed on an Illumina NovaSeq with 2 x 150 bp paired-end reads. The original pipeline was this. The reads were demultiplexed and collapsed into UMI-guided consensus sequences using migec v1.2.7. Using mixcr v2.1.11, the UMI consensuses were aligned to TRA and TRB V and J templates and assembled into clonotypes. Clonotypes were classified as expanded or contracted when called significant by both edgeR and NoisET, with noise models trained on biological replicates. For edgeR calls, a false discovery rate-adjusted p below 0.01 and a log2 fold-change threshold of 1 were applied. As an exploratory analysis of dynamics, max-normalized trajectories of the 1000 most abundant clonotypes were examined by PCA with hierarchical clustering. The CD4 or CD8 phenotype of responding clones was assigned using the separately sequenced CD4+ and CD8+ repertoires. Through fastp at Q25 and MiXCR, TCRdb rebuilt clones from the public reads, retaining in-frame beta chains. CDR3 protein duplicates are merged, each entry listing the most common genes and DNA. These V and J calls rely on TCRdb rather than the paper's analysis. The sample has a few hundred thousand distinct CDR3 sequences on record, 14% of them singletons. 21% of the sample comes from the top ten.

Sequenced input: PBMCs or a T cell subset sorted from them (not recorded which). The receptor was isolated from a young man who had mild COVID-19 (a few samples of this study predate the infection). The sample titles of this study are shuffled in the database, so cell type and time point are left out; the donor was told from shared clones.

The CDR3 region has the sequence CASSHHIIGGVNEQFF. The nucleotide sequence is TGTGCCAGCAGTCACCACATTATCGGGGGCGTGAATGAGCAGTTCTTC. The sequence is built from TRBV6-2 or TRBV6-3 and TRBJ2-1; the D call is tentative, TRBD1 or TRBD2, as each matches 6 bases. The germline V gene specifies MNHEY as CDR1 and SVGEGT as CDR2. From the cysteine up to the phenylalanine, the CDR3 has a length of 16 residues. Kept here is only the CDR3 DNA, which spans 48 bases and is read in frame from base 1. Trimming takes 5 bases from V and 7 bases from J, and the germline ends sit 21 bases apart.